The 21 T cell receptor beta chains given below trace back to one sample, sequenced in a study of blood T cells in healthy people across ages. A second roughly 6 to 12 cycle PCR used barcoded and J-beta primers. Via MiXCR, TCRdb re-called the 5' RACE reads, giving one row per CDR3 protein. The sample yields over a million distinct CDR3 sequences, approximately 63% seen once. The sample was blood. The receptors stem from a man between 18 and 35 years old in good health.

The V call is TRBV24-1, the J call TRBJ2-3, with a possible D match to TRBD2 (6 bases). The germline gives CDR1 KGHDR, CDR2 SFDVKD. CDR3 length: 12 residues. V shed 9 bases and J shed 4 bases, with 10 bases lying between them. CDR3 sequence (DNA): TGTGCCACCGGAGGGGTGGCAGATACGCAGTATTTT. It encodes CATGGVADTQYF.

This chain uses TRBV7-9 with TRBJ1-1, with 7 bases lining up with TRBD1. With V trimmed by 4 bases and J by 1 base, 3 bases remained unmatched. The CDR3 consists of 14 residues. In germline, CDR1 is SEHNR, CDR2 FQNEAQ (reference sequence). The CDR3 sequence is CASSSDRANTEAFF. The CDR3 nucleotides read TGTGCCAGCAGCTCCGACAGGGCGAACACTGAAGCTTTCTTT. The full variable domain, rest sourced from reference TRBV7-9 and TRBJ1-1, is DTGVSQNPRHKITKRGQNVTFRCDPISEHNRLYWYRQTLGQGPEFLTYFQNEAQLEKSRLLSDRFSAERPKGSFSTLEIQRTEQGDSAMYLCASSSDRANTEAFFGQGTRLTVV.

The chain joins TRBV20-1 to TRBJ2-7; 7 bases line up with TRBD1. The CDR3 is 15 residues long. V trimming: 2 bases; J trimming: 4 bases; junction bases outside the gene matches: 11. Germline V gene data show CDR1 as DFQATT and CDR2 as SNEGSKA (reference sequence). The CDR3 region is CSARSEWDRGYEQYF. The CDR3 DNA reads TGCAGTGCTAGATCTGAATGGGACAGAGGATACGAGCAGTACTTC.

The chain carries TRBV9 and TRBJ1-1; no reliable D call. V gave up 2 bases and J gave up 4 bases, with 9 bases separating them. Germline CDR1 is SGDLS and CDR2 is YYNGEE. The CDR3 is made up of 13 amino acids. CDR3 protein: CASSVMVTTEAFF. For the CDR3, the DNA is TGTGCCAGCAGCGTCATGGTGACCACTGAAGCTTTCTTT.

This clonotype has only a few counts. V gene TRBV7-2 combines with J gene TRBJ2-3; D is unresolved. CDR1 is SGHTA, CDR2 FQGNSA, per germline. Trimming removed 3 bases at V and 4 bases at J, with 8 bases between. The CDR3 sequence is 13 residues long. The CDR3 coding sequence is TGTGCCAGCAGCTTGTCCCCCGCAGATACGCAGTATTTT. Amino acid sequence: CASSLSPADTQYF.

The chain employs TRBV5-1 and TRBJ2-4, with 7 bases matching TRBD1. The germline V gene has CDR1 SGHRS and CDR2 YFSETQ. V lost 0 bases, J lost 7 bases, and 10 bases stayed unmatched. The CDR3 is made up of 16 amino acids. CDR3 loop: CASSLARATGDNIQYF. The CDR3, as DNA: TGCGCCAGCAGCTTGGCGCGGGCCACAGGGGACAACATTCAGTACTTC.

This clonotype was counted only a few times. This rearrangement joins TRBV29-1 to TRBJ2-1, with D possibly called TRBD1 or TRBD2 (5 bases each). The length of the CDR3 is 12 residues. V was clipped by 4 bases and J by 6 bases, with 10 bases between them. Germline loops: CDR1 SQVTM, CDR2 ANQGSEA. This CDR3 reads CSVARGPNEQFF. CDR3 coding DNA: TGCAGCGTTGCAAGGGGACCCAATGAGCAGTTCTTC.

V usage is TRBV4-1 and J usage is TRBJ2-1; TRBD1 matches at 8 bases. The junction had 14 bases not matched to a gene; V was cut back by 1 base and J by 6 bases. The germline V gene encodes CDR1 MGHRA and CDR2 YSYEKL. This CDR3 comprises 18 residues. The CDR3 is CASSQVPSGTGGSNEQFF. For the CDR3, the DNA is TGCGCCAGCAGCCAAGTACCGTCGGGGACAGGAGGAAGCAATGAGCAGTTCTTC.

This clonotype was seen more than once but under ten times. J is TRBJ2-1 and V is TRBV27; D is possibly TRBD2 (5 bases). The end of the DNA aligns better with TRBJ2-7, so the J call may be wrong. The CDR3 has 14 residues. Germline CDR1 MNHEY, CDR2 SMNVEV (reference sequence). CDR3 DNA sequence: TGTGCCAGCAGCGCTTTTTCGGGGTCCTACGAGCAGTACTTC. Amino acid sequence: CASSAFSGSYEQYF.

With regard to this clonotype: At one boundary the junction diverges from the germline segment, which might be a read error. V gene TRBV6-5 combines with J gene TRBJ1-2; D gene uncertain. The germline V gene encodes CDR1 MNHEY and CDR2 SVGAGI. CDR3 length: 14 residues. The CDR3 bases are TGTGCCAGCACCCGGACGCCGGGCTCCTATAGCTACACCTTC. This translates into CASTRTPGSYSYTF.

The CDR3 loop is CSAERQDDSYEQYF. The CDR3, as DNA: TGCAGCGCTGAGAGGCAGGACGACTCCTACGAGCAGTACTTC. This sequence joins TRBV29-1 and TRBJ2-7; no clear D gene. Trimming stripped 7 bases from V and 0 bases from J, with 16 bases between. Germline V lookup: CDR1 SQVTM, CDR2 ANQGSEA. This CDR3 region has 14 residues.

The V gene is TRBV11-2, the J gene TRBJ2-3; 8 bases match TRBD2. This CDR3 is built from 19 residues. Unmatched junction bases numbered 18, after V lost 7 bases and J lost 0 bases. Germline V gene sequence: CDR1 SGHAT, CDR2 FQNNGV. The CDR3 region is CASKIGVTSRGGSTDTQYF. Here the CDR3 DNA reads TGTGCCAGCAAAATCGGGGTTACGAGTCGCGGGGGGAGCACAGATACGCAGTATTTT.

This chain links TRBV12-3 or TRBV12-4 with TRBJ2-7, with 7 bases fitting TRBD1. The V segment lost 7 bases and the J segment 5 bases; nucleotides outside the gene matches: 2. The CDR3 sequence is 11 residues long. Written as DNA, the CDR3 is TGTGCCAGCACCCAGGGGGACGAGCAGTACTTC. Its translation is CASTQGDEQYF.

This rearrangement joins TRBV2 to TRBJ2-1; TRBD1 matches 8 bases. Trimming cost V 5 bases and J 0 bases; bases outside gene matches: 12. Germline V gives CDR1 SNHLY, CDR2 FYNNEI. The CDR3 length is 18 residues. The CDR3 DNA sequence: TGTGCCAGCAGTCCACGGAACAGGGGGATACACTCCTACAATGAGCAGTTCTTC. This sequence encodes CASSPRNRGIHSYNEQFF.

The V gene is TRBV6-5, the J gene TRBJ1-2; no clear D gene. CDR3 length: 13 residues. CDR1 and CDR2 from the germline V gene are MNHEY and SVGAGI. The ends were cut back, 11 bases at V and 5 bases at J, with 18 bases in the middle. The CDR3 DNA reads as TGTGCCTCGGCACCCATCACCAGTTATGGCTACACCTTC. Its translation: CASAPITSYGYTF.

This clonotype was picked up a small number of times. The chain links TRBV24-1 to TRBJ2-3; 11 nucleotides match TRBD2. CDR3 size: 17 residues. V lost 4 bases and J lost 0; bases outside the gene matches: 5. The germline gives CDR1 KGHDR, CDR2 SFDVKD. CDR3 amino acids: CATSDQIAGGSTDTQYF. CDR3 coding DNA: TGTGCCACCAGTGACCAGATAGCGGGGGGGAGCACAGATACGCAGTATTTT.

The J gene is TRBJ2-3, the V gene TRBV29-1, with D possibly being TRBD2 (6 bases). This CDR3 spans 14 amino acids. Between the trimmed V and J ends, which lost 8 bases and 1 base, there was a span of 16 bases. The germline gives CDR1 SQVTM, CDR2 ANQGSEA. CDR3 in DNA: TGCAGCACTGAGGGACTCCTAGGCACAGATACGCAGTATTTT. This sequence encodes CSTEGLLGTDTQYF.

This rearrangement joins TRBV12-3 or TRBV12-4 to TRBJ2-1; D uncertain. This CDR3 is 12 amino acids long. With 4 bases removed from V and 9 bases from J, the gap between germline ends came to 10 bases. CDR3 region: CASSSHVGEQFF. The DNA for the CDR3 is TGTGCCAGCAGTTCCCATGTGGGTGAGCAGTTCTTC.

V and J are TRBV20-1 and TRBJ2-5; tentative D call: TRBD1 (5 bases). The CDR3 has 14 residues. Per germline, CDR1 DFQATT and CDR2 SNEGSKA (reference sequence). V was pared by 0 bases and J by 2 bases, with 10 bases between. CDR3 coding DNA: TGCAGTGCTAGAGATCCCAGGGAACAAGAGACCCAGTACTTC. This codes for CSARDPREQETQYF.

This clonotype appeared a few times. The chain recombines TRBV7-9 with TRBJ2-3; no definite D call. Germline V gene data show CDR1 as SEHNR and CDR2 as FQNEAQ (reference sequence). The CDR3 length is 14 residues. V shed 5 bases and J shed 2 bases, with 11 bases lying between them. CDR3 bases: TGTGCCAGCAGCCCCACGTTCTCCACAGATACGCAGTATTTT. As protein: CASSPTFSTDTQYF.

The chain has TRBV7-9 and TRBJ1-1; 7 bases agree with TRBD1. Germline loops: CDR1 SEHNR, CDR2 FQNEAQ (reference sequence). V gave up 4 bases and J gave up 4 bases; unmatched junction bases: 9. This CDR3 contains 15 residues. Written as DNA, the CDR3 is TGTGCCAGCAGCTCCTCCAGGGGGGGATCCACTGAAGCTTTCTTT. Residues: CASSSSRGGSTEAFF.